This TCR beta chain was identified during a study of T cell repertoires in cytomegalovirus infection. At the level of the study: Well-studied HLA-B-restricted CMV epitopes were used in the study alongside recently identified HLA-C-restricted ones. Public signatures in TCR beta pointed to CMV infection and matching HLA type.

Losses at the gene ends were 0 bases for V and 1 base for J; bases not matched to a gene: 6. This CDR3 is built from 16 residues. Germline V gene lookup returns CDR1 DFQATT and CDR2 SNEGSKA (reference sequence). Whole-study results and caveats: The cumulative frequency of public TCR beta families distinguished individuals who carried CMV together with the relevant HLA. CMV-specific TCR beta clonotypes restricted by HLA-C dominated the ex vivo response.

As concerns this clonotype: The target antigen is unknown.

TCRdb called the reads again in MiXCR, with one record for every CDR3 protein. This sample has 750,000 to 900,000 distinct CDR3 sequences, with about 29% found just once. Sequenced here: cultured CD8+ T cells from PBMCs, sampled from culture after CMV antigen stimulation. The chain has TRBV20-1 and TRBJ1-2; the match to TRBD1 covers 9 bases. This sequence was found in a human donor in good health (CMV status not recorded). Some clones in this sample may be carry-over from other donors' samples. The CDR3 sequence is CSARDRRTGDNYGYTF. The DNA of the CDR3 is TGCAGTGCTAGAGATAGGAGGACAGGGGATAACTATGGCTACACCTTC.